These 7 T cell receptor beta chains were sequenced from one sample in a study of T cell repertoires in cytomegalovirus infection. TCRdb recomputed calls from the reads with MiXCR, one row per CDR3 protein. Of a few hundred thousand distinct CDR3 sequences listed, less than 25% are singletons. Their recognized antigens are unknown. The material sequenced was cultured PBMCs, taken from culture after CMV antigen stimulation. The receptors here all came from a human donor in good health (CMV status not recorded). Some clones in this sample may be carry-over from other donors' samples.

This clonotype was seen many times. V is TRBV7-8 and J is TRBJ2-5; D is possibly TRBD1 (6 bases). The germline V gene encodes CDR1 SGHVS and CDR2 FQNEAQ. V lost 4 bases, J lost 7 bases, and 19 bases lay in between. CDR3 length: 15 amino acids. CDR3 protein: CASSYGTDQGGTQYF. CDR3 sequence (DNA): TGTGCCAGCAGCTACGGGACGGACCAAGGGGGGACCCAGTACTTC.

On this clonotype itself: A much larger clone differs from this one at a single base, so this may be a read error. The V gene is TRBV7-8, the J gene TRBJ2-3, with 7 bases fitting TRBD2. V lost 4 bases to trimming and J lost 5 bases; unmatched junction nucleotides: 9. There are 15 residues in the CDR3. Germline values: CDR1 SGHVS, CDR2 FQNEAQ. DNA of the CDR3: TGTGCCAGCAGCTCCGACCCGGGGGGTGTAGATACGCAGTATTTT. It codes for CASSSDPGGVDTQYF.

CDR3 bases: TGTGCCAGCAGTGAAGCGGGACTCCTGGGGCGGCAGTTCTTC. Translating it yields CASSEAGLLGRQFF. J is TRBJ2-1 and V is TRBV2, with D possibly being TRBD2 (6 bases). There are 14 residues in the CDR3. Germline V gene data show CDR1 as SNHLY and CDR2 as FYNNEI. Trimming cost V 0 bases and J 12 bases, with 15 bases left between them.

This clonotype was detected a few times. The chain uses TRBV7-9 and TRBJ1-1; D is unresolved. The ends were cut back, 1 base at V and 7 bases at J, with 10 bases in the middle. Germline CDR1 is SEHNR and CDR2 is FQNEAQ (reference sequence). The CDR3 has 13 amino acids. CDR3 DNA sequence: TGTGCCAGCAGCTTAGTGTTTCGGCGTGAAGCTTTCTTT. This encodes CASSLVFRREAFF.

This chain joins TRBV19 and TRBJ2-2; D unclear. Trimming cost V 7 bases and J 2 bases, with 11 bases left between them. CDR1 LNHDA and CDR2 SQIVND come from the germline V gene (reference sequence). The CDR3 totals 14 residues. Here the CDR3 DNA reads TGTGCCAGTACCTCCTTCCGAAACACCGGGGAGCTGTTTTTT. Protein sequence: CASTSFRNTGELFF.

J is TRBJ1-1 and V is TRBV29-1, with 8 bases matching TRBD1. V lost 4 bases to trimming and J lost 1 base; unmatched junction nucleotides: 2. From germline, CDR1 is SQVTM and CDR2 ANQGSEA. CDR3 length: 13 amino acids. The CDR3, as DNA: TGCAGCGTTGGAGACAGGGGGAACACTGAAGCTTTCTTT. Its protein is CSVGDRGNTEAFF.

The J gene is TRBJ1-1, the V gene TRBV6-5; no firm D call. The length of the CDR3 is 13 residues. V gave up 7 bases and J gave up 3 bases, with 12 bases separating them. Germline loops: CDR1 MNHEY, CDR2 SVGAGI. CDR3 sequence: CASISIGHTEAFF. CDR3 DNA sequence: TGTGCCAGCATCTCTATAGGGCACACTGAAGCTTTCTTT.